This TCR beta chain was captured in a study of blood T cell repertoires in COVID-19. The germline V gene has CDR1 KGHSH and CDR2 LQKENI. The CDR3 spans 17 residues. V shed 0 bases, J shed 5 bases, and the junction held 6 bases outside the gene matches. This clone was observed a single time. Here immunoSEQ multiplex PCR was the method, and the copy in TCRdb shows in-frame clones only, minus some. Of nearly 200,000 clones listed, roughly four fifths are singletons. The rearrangement links TRBV18 to TRBJ2-1; 11 nucleotides line up with TRBD2. Sequenced material: peripheral blood. This TCR was recovered from a human donor with acute or convalescent COVID-19. The donor label of this sample is uncertain. The CDR3 bases are TGTGCCAGCTCACCACCGGGTTTAGCGGGAGGGGACAATGAGCAGTTCTTC. As protein: CASSPPGLAGGDNEQFF.